The clone carrying this TCR beta chain was seen a handful of times. Antigen unknown. V lost 1 base and J 4 bases, leaving 10 bases between the germline ends. This CDR3 spans 14 amino acids. Germline V gives CDR1 SEHNR, CDR2 FQNEAQ (reference sequence). For the second PCR, which ran for 7 to 11 cycles, a sample-barcoded 5' primer and a J-beta primer mix were used. Each cDNA molecule carried a tag from a template-switch adaptor that contained 12 random nucleotides. TCRdb re-analysed the 5' RACE reads in MiXCR, keeping a single row per CDR3 protein. The sample lists some 1 million distinct CDR3 sequences; more than 35% were seen once. The sample is drawn from a study of blood T cells in healthy people across ages. Study outcomes and limitations: Underestimates were what the diversity estimates from one million T cells were considered to be. Fewer expanded clones and more diversity marked long-lived versus aged donors. Per million T cells, TCR beta diversity dropped roughly linearly as age increased.

The receptor's source is a woman aged 60 to 75 in good health. The sequencing sample was made of blood. The chain joins TRBV7-9 to TRBJ2-5; D is undetermined. In DNA form, the CDR3 reads TGTGCCAGCAGCTTAGAGCGATTCTCAGAGACCCAGTACTTC. Residues: CASSLERFSETQYF. Complete variable domain (other parts from reference TRBV7-9 and TRBJ2-5): DTGVSQNPRHKITKRGQNVTFRCDPISEHNRLYWYRQTLGQGPEFLTYFQNEAQLEKSRLLSDRFSAERPKGSFSTLEIQRTEQGDSAMYLCASSLERFSETQYFGPGTRLLVL.